This TCR beta chain came from a study of PD-L1 blockade in urothelial cancer. About the research overall: A median approximately 150,000 T cells were found in blood samples.

The ends lost 5 bases at V and 0 bases at J; junction bases unmatched: 2. Per the germline V gene, CDR1 is MNHEY and CDR2 is SMNVEV (reference sequence). CDR3 size: 14 residues. Time point of the sample: pretreatment peripheral blood. Synthetic templates analogous to TCR were spiked into all PCRs individually. Repertoires were generated with immunoSEQ multiplex PCR, while TCRdb's copy carries only in-frame clones and drops some. The sample holds approximately 94,000 clones, around 86% seen once. Material: PBMCs, obtained around atezolizumab (anti-PD-L1) treatment. This clonotype was sampled from a man aged 60-69 years with urothelial cancer. This chain joins TRBV27 and TRBJ1-2; 8 bases line up with TRBD1. The CDR3 DNA reads as TGTGCCAGCAGTAAACAGGGGGCTAACTATGGCTACACCTTC. Its protein product is CASSKQGANYGYTF.